The clone carrying this T cell receptor beta chain came up a few times. The sample is drawn from a study of shared T cell receptors in the human thymus. Repertoires were generated with immunoSEQ multiplex PCR, while TCRdb's copy carries only in-frame clones and drops some. The sample records 500,000 to 550,000 clones, more than 75% being singletons. The germline CDR1 and CDR2 sequences are SGHNT and YENEEA. V shed 1 base and J shed 6 bases, with 10 bases lying between them. This CDR3 comprises 13 residues. This same sample was also part of a study on human thymus T cells. That paper adds: Donors consisted of healthy Finnish infants (having corrective surgery for congenital heart defects).

The J gene is TRBJ2-7, the V gene TRBV11-3; TRBD2 is a possible D gene (6 bases). Sequencing was performed on thymocytes. This TCR came from a boy under two years old with a congenital heart defect. The CDR3 DNA sequence: TGTGCCAGCAGCTTAGCGGGAGCAGGCGAGCAGTACTTC. Protein product: CASSLAGAGEQYF.